One sample yielded the 21 T cell receptor beta chains listed below, sequenced in a study of blood T cell repertoires in COVID-19. Method: immunoSEQ multiplex PCR; TCRdb's copy keeps in-frame clones and lacks some. The sample lists about 250,000 clones, about 87% occurring once. The sequenced sample was PBMCs or T cells enriched from blood (not recorded which). These receptor sequences come from a woman aged 45-59 years who had recovered from COVID-19.

The V call is TRBV5-4, the J call TRBJ2-4; 11 bases agree with TRBD1. The CDR3 spans 15 residues. Germline V gene sequence: CDR1 SGHNT, CDR2 YYREEE (reference sequence). Unmatched junction bases numbered 4, after V lost 2 bases and J lost 6 bases. In nucleotides, the CDR3 is TGTGCCAGCAGCTTATTCGGACAGGGGGCAAACATTCAGTACTTC. Translation: CASSLFGQGANIQYF.

The V and J genes are TRBV4-3 and TRBJ2-2; TRBD1 matches 9 bases. The germline gives CDR1 LGHNA, CDR2 YSLEER. The ends lost 3 bases at V and 2 bases at J; junction bases unmatched: 7. This CDR3 is 17 amino acids long. CDR3 loop: CASSHPGQGLNTGELFF. CDR3 in DNA: TGCGCCAGCAGCCACCCCGGACAGGGGCTAAACACCGGGGAGCTGTTTTTT.

V gene TRBV30 combines with J gene TRBJ1-1, with D hard to call. Germline lookup yields CDR1 GTSNPN and CDR2 SVGIG (reference sequence). The CDR3 has 13 amino acids. Between the trimmed V and J ends, which lost 4 bases and 0 bases, there was a span of 9 bases. The CDR3 DNA reads TGTGCCTGGAAGTACAGCATGAACACTGAAGCTTTCTTT. It is translated as CAWKYSMNTEAFF.

The V and J genes are TRBV28 and TRBJ1-1, with D hard to call. The V gene's germline CDR1 is MDHEN and CDR2 SYDVKM. The CDR3 runs to 14 residues. The V gene lost 6 bases and the J gene lost 4 bases, with 15 bases spanning the gap. The CDR3 DNA reads as TGTGCCAGCAGCTTACGGCAGGTTCCCACTGAAGCTTTCTTT. Protein: CASSLRQVPTEAFF.

The chain has TRBV28 and TRBJ2-4, with 9 bases that match TRBD1. The CDR3 totals 15 residues. CDR1 is MDHEN, CDR2 SYDVKM, per germline. Trimming cost V 2 bases and J 8 bases; bases outside gene matches: 7. The CDR3 region has the DNA TGTGCCAGCAGTTTAACGGGACAGGGCATATACATTCAGTACTTC. Protein: CASSLTGQGIYIQYF. Combining the CDR3 with reference TRBV28 and TRBJ2-4 gives the whole variable domain DVKVTQSSRYLVKRTGEKVFLECVQDMDHENMFWYRQDPGLGLRLIYFSYDVKMKEKGDIPEGYSVSREKKERFSLILESASTNQTSMYLCASSLTGQGIYIQYFGAGTRLSVL.

The rearrangement uses TRBV2 and TRBJ1-4; tentatively, D is TRBD1 (6 bases). V shed 6 bases and J shed 3 bases, with 14 bases lying between them. Germline CDR1 and CDR2: SNHLY and FYNNEI. CDR3 length equals 15 residues. CDR3 in amino acids: CASRAQGSANEKLFF. The CDR3 DNA reads as TGTGCCAGCAGAGCTCAGGGGTCGGCTAATGAAAAACTGTTTTTT. Looking up the rest from reference TRBV2 and TRBJ1-4 gives the full variable domain: EPEVTQTPSHQVTQMGQEVILRCVPISNHLYFYWYRQILGQKVEFLVSFYNNEISEKSEIFDDQFSVERPDGSNFTLKIRSTKLEDSAMYFCASRAQGSANEKLFFGSGTQLSVL.

The J gene is TRBJ2-5, the V gene TRBV30; tentatively, D is TRBD1 (5 bases). V was clipped by 3 bases and J by 4 bases, with 21 bases between them. Germline-derived CDR1 and CDR2 are GTSNPN and SVGIG (reference sequence). This CDR3 comprises 16 residues. Here the CDR3 reads CAWSLGVRSYGETQYF. The CDR3 region has the DNA TGTGCCTGGAGCCTAGGGGTTCGTTCTTATGGAGAGACCCAGTACTTC.

This chain links TRBV5-1 with TRBJ1-1, with TRBD1 as a possible D gene (5 bases). V was trimmed by 4 bases and J by 2 bases, leaving 9 bases between them. Germline-derived CDR1 and CDR2 are SGHRS and YFSETQ. CDR3 length equals 13 residues. The CDR3 DNA reads as TGCGCCAGCAGCCAGGGCCCTAACACTGAAGCTTTCTTT. The encoded protein is CASSQGPNTEAFF.

The V gene is TRBV2, the J gene TRBJ2-1, with 7 nucleotides matching TRBD1. Losses at the gene ends were 3 bases for V and 2 bases for J; bases not matched to a gene: 1. The CDR3 consists of 14 residues. The germline CDR1 and CDR2 sequences are SNHLY and FYNNEI. The DNA for the CDR3 is TGTGCCAGCAGTGACGGGACAGCCTACAATGAGCAGTTCTTC. Translated: CASSDGTAYNEQFF. Full variable domain (remainder filled in from reference TRBV2 and TRBJ2-1): EPEVTQTPSHQVTQMGQEVILRCVPISNHLYFYWYRQILGQKVEFLVSFYNNEISEKSEIFDDQFSVERPDGSNFTLKIRSTKLEDSAMYFCASSDGTAYNEQFFGPGTRLTVL.

J is TRBJ2-1 and V is TRBV7-9; 14 nucleotides line up with TRBD2. The CDR3 has 15 residues. With 5 bases clipped from V and 8 bases from J, the junction kept 5 bases outside the gene matches. Germline V gene lookup returns CDR1 SEHNR and CDR2 FQNEAQ (reference sequence). The CDR3 region is CASSLRLAGGDEQFF. CDR3 DNA: TGTGCCAGCAGCCTAAGACTAGCGGGAGGGGATGAGCAGTTCTTC.

The gene calls are TRBV7-9 and TRBJ2-1, with 7 bases fitting TRBD2. Germline CDR1 reads SEHNR; CDR2 reads FQNEAQ (reference sequence). V shed 4 bases, J shed 7 bases, and the junction held 1 base outside the gene matches. The CDR3 is 12 residues long. In DNA, the CDR3 is TGTGCCAGCAGCTGGACTAGAAATGAGCAGTTCTTC. This sequence encodes CASSWTRNEQFF. Complete variable domain (other parts from reference TRBV7-9 and TRBJ2-1): DTGVSQNPRHKITKRGQNVTFRCDPISEHNRLYWYRQTLGQGPEFLTYFQNEAQLEKSRLLSDRFSAERPKGSFSTLEIQRTEQGDSAMYLCASSWTRNEQFFGPGTRLTVL.

V is TRBV7-3 and J is TRBJ2-3, with TRBD1 as a possible D gene (5 bases). The CDR3 extends over 16 amino acids. Trimming cost V 2 bases and J 3 bases, with 15 bases left between them. The V gene's germline CDR1 is SGHTA and CDR2 FQGTGA. The CDR3: CASSLGAGMGTDTQYF. The CDR3 DNA follows: TGTGCCAGCAGCTTAGGTGCAGGGATGGGTACAGATACGCAGTATTTT.

The chain uses TRBV5-1 and TRBJ2-1, with D possibly TRBD2 on 7 matching bases. The V gene lost 4 bases and the J gene lost 9 bases, with 23 bases spanning the gap. The CDR3 has 16 residues. Germline loops: CDR1 SGHRS, CDR2 YFSETQ. CDR3 in amino acids: CASSPRGAIQQGEQFF. CDR3 nucleotides: TGCGCCAGCAGCCCCCGGGGGGCCATTCAACAGGGTGAGCAGTTCTTC.

This chain links TRBV6-5 with TRBJ2-7; TRBD1 aligns across 9 bases. Per germline, CDR1 MNHEY and CDR2 SVGAGI. The CDR3 is made up of 15 amino acids. After removal of 0 bases from V and 3 bases from J, the junction contained 3 bases not matched to a gene. The chain's CDR3 is CASSYSGTGHYEQYF. The DNA of the CDR3 is TGTGCCAGCAGTTACTCAGGGACAGGGCACTACGAGCAGTACTTC.

The chain combines TRBV6-2 or TRBV6-3 with TRBJ2-7, with 9 nucleotides matching TRBD2. This CDR3 region has 17 residues. With 2 bases clipped from V and 6 bases from J, the junction kept 14 bases outside the gene matches. The germline gives CDR1 MNHEY, CDR2 SVGEGT. CDR3 residues: CASSYVQGGLAKREQYF. The CDR3 DNA follows: TGTGCCAGCAGTTACGTACAGGGTGGACTAGCGAAACGCGAGCAGTACTTC.

The chain has TRBV30 and TRBJ2-5; TRBD1 aligns across 7 bases. The CDR3 consists of 17 residues. Germline trimming cut 4 bases from V and 1 base from J; bases unmatched to any gene: 15. Germline CDR1 and CDR2: GTSNPN and SVGIG (reference sequence). CDR3 in amino acids: CAWTETGKIRVQETQYF. The CDR3 nucleotides are TGTGCCTGGACGGAGACAGGGAAGATTAGGGTCCAAGAGACCCAGTACTTC. The entire variable domain, with the rest obtained from reference TRBV30 and TRBJ2-5, is as follows: SQTIHQWPATLVQPVGSPLSLECTVEGTSNPNLYWYRQAAGRGLQLLFYSVGIGQISSEVPQNLSASRPQDRQFILSSKKLLLSDSGFYLCAWTETGKIRVQETQYFGPGTRLLVL.

For this clone: Other DNA variants within this sample encode the same CDR3. The chain recombines TRBV30 with TRBJ1-6; maybe TRBD1 (6 bases). Deletions cut 1 base from V and 2 bases from J, with 9 bases between. Germline V gives CDR1 GTSNPN, CDR2 SVGIG (reference sequence). The CDR3 is 15 residues long. The DNA of the CDR3 is TGTGCCTGGAGTGGACGGACAGCCTATAATTCACCCCTCCACTTT. Residues: CAWSGRTAYNSPLHF.

The V gene is TRBV7-9, the J gene TRBJ1-1, with 8 bases matching TRBD1. The CDR3 extends over 14 amino acids. Germline V gene sequence: CDR1 SEHNR, CDR2 FQNEAQ (reference sequence). J lost 7 bases, V lost 5 bases, and 9 bases had no gene match. The CDR3 here is CASSQGTGPREAFF. CDR3 sequence (DNA): TGTGCCAGCAGCCAAGGGACAGGCCCCCGTGAAGCTTTCTTT.

V and J are TRBV15 and TRBJ2-1, with 10 nucleotides matching TRBD2. This CDR3 is 18 amino acids long. Germline CDR1 LNHNV, CDR2 YYDKDF (reference sequence). The V and J ends lost 4 bases and 6 bases, in that order; junction bases with no gene match: 15. The CDR3 spells CATSIGGVAGGVVNEQFF. CDR3 DNA sequence: TGTGCCACCAGCATAGGGGGGGTAGCGGGAGGTGTGGTCAATGAGCAGTTCTTC.

The V gene is TRBV6-1, the J gene TRBJ2-1; D is unclear. This CDR3 has 16 amino acids. Per the germline V gene, CDR1 is MNHNS and CDR2 is SASEGT. Trimming stripped 2 bases from V and 6 bases from J, with 17 bases between. CDR3 loop: CASSETTKIIPNEQFF. CDR3 in DNA: TGTGCCAGCAGTGAAACAACTAAAATCATCCCCAATGAGCAGTTCTTC.

This clone was observed a single time. The gene calls are TRBV2 and TRBJ1-1; no reliable D call. Germline assignment: CDR1 SNHLY and CDR2 FYNNEI. V was cut by 3 bases and J by 5 bases, with 7 bases left in between. The CDR3 covers 12 residues. CDR3 loop: CASSEEWTEAFF. CDR3 coding DNA: TGTGCCAGCAGTGAGGAGTGGACTGAAGCTTTCTTT.